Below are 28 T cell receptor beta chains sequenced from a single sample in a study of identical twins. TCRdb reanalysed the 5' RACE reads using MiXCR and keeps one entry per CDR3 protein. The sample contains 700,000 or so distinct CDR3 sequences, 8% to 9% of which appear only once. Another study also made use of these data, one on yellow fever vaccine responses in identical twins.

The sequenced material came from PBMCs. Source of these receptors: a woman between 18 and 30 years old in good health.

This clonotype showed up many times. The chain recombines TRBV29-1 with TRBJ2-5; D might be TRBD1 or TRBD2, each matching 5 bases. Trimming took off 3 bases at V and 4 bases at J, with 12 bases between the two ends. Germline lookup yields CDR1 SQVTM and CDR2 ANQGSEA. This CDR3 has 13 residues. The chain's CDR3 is CSVDGADGETQYF. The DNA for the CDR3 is TGCAGCGTTGACGGGGCGGATGGAGAGACCCAGTACTTC.

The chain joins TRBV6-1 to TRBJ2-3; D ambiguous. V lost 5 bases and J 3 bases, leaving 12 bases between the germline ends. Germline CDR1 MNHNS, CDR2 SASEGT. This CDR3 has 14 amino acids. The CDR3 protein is CASSSYRATDTQYF. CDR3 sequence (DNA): TGTGCCAGCAGTAGCTACCGAGCGACAGATACGCAGTATTTT.

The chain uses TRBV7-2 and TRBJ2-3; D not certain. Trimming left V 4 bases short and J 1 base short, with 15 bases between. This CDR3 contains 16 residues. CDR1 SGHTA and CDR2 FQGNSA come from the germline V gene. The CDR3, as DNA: TGTGCCAGCAGCTCCCAGATTGGACGGGGCACAGATACGCAGTATTTT. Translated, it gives CASSSQIGRGTDTQYF.

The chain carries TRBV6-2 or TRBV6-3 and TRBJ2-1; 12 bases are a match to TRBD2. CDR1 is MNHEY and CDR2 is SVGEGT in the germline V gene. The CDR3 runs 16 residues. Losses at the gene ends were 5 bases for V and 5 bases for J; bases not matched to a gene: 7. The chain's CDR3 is CASSQLRLAGDNEQFF. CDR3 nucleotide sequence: TGTGCCAGCAGTCAACTCCGACTAGCGGGAGACAATGAGCAGTTCTTC.

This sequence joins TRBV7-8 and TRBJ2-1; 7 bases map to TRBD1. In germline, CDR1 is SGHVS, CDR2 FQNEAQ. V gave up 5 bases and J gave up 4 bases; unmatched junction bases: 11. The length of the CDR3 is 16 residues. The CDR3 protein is CASSQTGNPPYNEQFF. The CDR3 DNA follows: TGTGCCAGCAGCCAGACAGGGAACCCACCTTACAATGAGCAGTTCTTC.

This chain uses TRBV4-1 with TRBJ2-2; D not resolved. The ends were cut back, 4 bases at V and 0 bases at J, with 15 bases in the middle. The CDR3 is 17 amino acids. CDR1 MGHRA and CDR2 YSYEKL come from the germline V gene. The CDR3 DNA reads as TGCGCCAGCAGCCTCCGGAATCCCGGAGCGAACACCGGGGAGCTGTTTTTT. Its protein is CASSLRNPGANTGELFF.

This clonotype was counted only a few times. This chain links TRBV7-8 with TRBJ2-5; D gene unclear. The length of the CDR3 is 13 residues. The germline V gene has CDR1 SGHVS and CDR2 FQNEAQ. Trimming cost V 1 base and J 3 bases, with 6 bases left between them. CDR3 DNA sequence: TGTGCCAGCAGCTTAGAGCTTAAAGAGACCCAGTACTTC. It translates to CASSLELKETQYF.

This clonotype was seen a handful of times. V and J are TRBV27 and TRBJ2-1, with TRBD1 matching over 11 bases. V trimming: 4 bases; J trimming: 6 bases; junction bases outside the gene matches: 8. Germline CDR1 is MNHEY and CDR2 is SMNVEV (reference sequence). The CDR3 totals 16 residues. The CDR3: CASSSLGQGDANEQFF. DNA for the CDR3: TGTGCCAGCAGTTCCTTGGGACAGGGGGATGCCAATGAGCAGTTCTTC.

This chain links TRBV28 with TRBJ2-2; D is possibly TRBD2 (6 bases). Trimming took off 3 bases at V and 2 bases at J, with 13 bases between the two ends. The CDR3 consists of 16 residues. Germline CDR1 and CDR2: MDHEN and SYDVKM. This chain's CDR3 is CASSFPGSPNTGELFF. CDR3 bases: TGTGCCAGCAGTTTCCCCGGGAGCCCAAACACCGGGGAGCTGTTTTTT. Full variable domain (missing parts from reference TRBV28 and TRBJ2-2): DVKVTQSSRYLVKRTGEKVFLECVQDMDHENMFWYRQDPGLGLRLIYFSYDVKMKEKGDIPEGYSVSREKKERFSLILESASTNQTSMYLCASSFPGSPNTGELFFGEGSRLTVL.

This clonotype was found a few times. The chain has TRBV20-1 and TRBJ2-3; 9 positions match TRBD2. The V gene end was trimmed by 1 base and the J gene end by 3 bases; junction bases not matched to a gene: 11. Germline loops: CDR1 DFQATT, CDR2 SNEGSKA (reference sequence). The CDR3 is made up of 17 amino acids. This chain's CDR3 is CSARGGLAGIGTDTQYF. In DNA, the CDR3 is TGCAGTGCTAGAGGAGGTCTAGCGGGAATTGGGACAGATACGCAGTATTTT.

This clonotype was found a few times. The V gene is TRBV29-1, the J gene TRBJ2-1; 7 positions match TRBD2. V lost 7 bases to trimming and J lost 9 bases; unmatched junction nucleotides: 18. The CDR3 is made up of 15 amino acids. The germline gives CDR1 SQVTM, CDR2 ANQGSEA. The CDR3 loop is CSATLGGTPAGEQFF. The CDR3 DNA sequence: TGCAGCGCTACATTGGGGGGGACCCCCGCCGGTGAGCAGTTCTTC.

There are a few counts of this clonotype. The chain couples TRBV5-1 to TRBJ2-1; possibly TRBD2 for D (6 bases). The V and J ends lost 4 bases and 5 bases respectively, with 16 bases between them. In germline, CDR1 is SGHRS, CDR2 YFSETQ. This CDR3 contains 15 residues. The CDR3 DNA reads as TGCGCCAGCAGCAGGGACGCCGGGGGAAACAATGAGCAGTTCTTC. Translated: CASSRDAGGNNEQFF.

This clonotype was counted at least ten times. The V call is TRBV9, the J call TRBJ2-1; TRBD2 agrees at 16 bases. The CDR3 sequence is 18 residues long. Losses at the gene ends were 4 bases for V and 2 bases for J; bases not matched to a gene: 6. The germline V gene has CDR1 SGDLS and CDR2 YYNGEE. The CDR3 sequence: CASSSGLAGGSPYNEQFF. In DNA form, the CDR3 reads TGTGCCAGCAGCTCGGGACTAGCGGGAGGGTCTCCCTACAATGAGCAGTTCTTC. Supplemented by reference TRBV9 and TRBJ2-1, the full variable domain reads DSGVTQTPKHLITATGQRVTLRCSPRSGDLSVYWYQQSLDQGLQFLIQYYNGEERAKGNILERFSAQQFPDLHSELNLSSLELGDSALYFCASSSGLAGGSPYNEQFFGPGTRLTVL.

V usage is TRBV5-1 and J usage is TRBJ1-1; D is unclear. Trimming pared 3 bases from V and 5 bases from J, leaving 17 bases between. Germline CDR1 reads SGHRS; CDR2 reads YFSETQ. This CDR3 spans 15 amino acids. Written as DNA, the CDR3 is TGCGCCAGCAGCTACCAACGGGCCCAACAAACTGAAGCTTTCTTT. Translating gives CASSYQRAQQTEAFF.

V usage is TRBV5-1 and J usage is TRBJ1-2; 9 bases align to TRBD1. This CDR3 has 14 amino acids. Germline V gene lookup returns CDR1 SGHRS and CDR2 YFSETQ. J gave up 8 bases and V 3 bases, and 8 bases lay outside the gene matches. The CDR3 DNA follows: TGCGCCAGCAGCTATGGACAGGGGTTGAAGGGCTACACCTTC. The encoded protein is CASSYGQGLKGYTF.

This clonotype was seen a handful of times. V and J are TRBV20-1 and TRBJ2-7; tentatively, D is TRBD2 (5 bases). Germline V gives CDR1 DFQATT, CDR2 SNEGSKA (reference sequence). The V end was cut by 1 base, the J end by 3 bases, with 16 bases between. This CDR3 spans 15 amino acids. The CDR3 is CSARVPMDLIYEQYF. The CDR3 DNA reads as TGCAGTGCTAGAGTGCCAATGGACTTGATCTACGAGCAGTACTTC.

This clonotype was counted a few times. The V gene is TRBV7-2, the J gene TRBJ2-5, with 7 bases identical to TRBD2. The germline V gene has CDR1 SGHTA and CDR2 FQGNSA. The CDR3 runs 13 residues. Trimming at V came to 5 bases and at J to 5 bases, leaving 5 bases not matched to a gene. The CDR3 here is CASSAGLGETQYF. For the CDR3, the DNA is TGTGCCAGCAGCGCCGGACTAGGGGAGACCCAGTACTTC.

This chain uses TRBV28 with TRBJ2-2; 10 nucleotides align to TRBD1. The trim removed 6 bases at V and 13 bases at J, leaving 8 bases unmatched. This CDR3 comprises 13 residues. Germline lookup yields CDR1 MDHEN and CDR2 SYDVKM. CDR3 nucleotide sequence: TGTGCCAGCAGAGGGACAGGGGTTGACAGGCTGTTTTTT. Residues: CASRGTGVDRLFF.

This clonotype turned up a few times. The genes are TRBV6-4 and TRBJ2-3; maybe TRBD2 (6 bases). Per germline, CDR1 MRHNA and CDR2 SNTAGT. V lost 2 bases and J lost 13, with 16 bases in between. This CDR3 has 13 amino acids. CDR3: CASSDNGLLPKYF. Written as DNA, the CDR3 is TGTGCCAGCAGTGACAACGGACTACTGCCCAAGTATTTT.

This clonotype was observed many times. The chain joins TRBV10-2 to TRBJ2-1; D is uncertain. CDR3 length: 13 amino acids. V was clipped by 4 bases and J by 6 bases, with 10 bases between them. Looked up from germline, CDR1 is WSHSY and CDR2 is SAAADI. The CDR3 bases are TGCGCCAGCAGTGGACTTACGGGCAATGAGCAGTTCTTC. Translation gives CASSGLTGNEQFF.

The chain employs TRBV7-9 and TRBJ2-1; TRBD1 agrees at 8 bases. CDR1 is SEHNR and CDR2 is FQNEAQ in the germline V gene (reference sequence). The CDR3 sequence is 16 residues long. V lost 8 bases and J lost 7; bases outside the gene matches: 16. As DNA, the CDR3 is TGTGCCAGCGGGCAAGCAGGGGGCGCGACGGGAAATGAGCAGTTCTTC. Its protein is CASGQAGGATGNEQFF.

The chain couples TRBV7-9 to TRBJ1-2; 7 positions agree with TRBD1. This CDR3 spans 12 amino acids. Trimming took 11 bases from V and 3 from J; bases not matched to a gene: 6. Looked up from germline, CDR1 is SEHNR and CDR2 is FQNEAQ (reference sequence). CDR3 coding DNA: TGTGCCGAATCCGGGACAGACTATGGCTACACCTTC. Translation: CAESGTDYGYTF.

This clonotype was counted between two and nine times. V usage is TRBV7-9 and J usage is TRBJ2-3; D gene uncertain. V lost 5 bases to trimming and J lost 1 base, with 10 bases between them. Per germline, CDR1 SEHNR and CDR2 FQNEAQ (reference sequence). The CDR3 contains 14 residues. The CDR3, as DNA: TGTGCCAGCAGCCTCACGGACGGCACAGATACGCAGTATTTT. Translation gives CASSLTDGTDTQYF.

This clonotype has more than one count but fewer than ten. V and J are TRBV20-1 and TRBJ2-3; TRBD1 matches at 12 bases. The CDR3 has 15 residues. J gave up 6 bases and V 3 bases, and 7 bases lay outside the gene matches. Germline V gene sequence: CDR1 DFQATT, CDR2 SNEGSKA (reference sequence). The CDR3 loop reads CSARGTGGAYDTQYF. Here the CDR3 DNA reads TGCAGTGCTAGGGGGACAGGGGGCGCATATGATACGCAGTATTTT.

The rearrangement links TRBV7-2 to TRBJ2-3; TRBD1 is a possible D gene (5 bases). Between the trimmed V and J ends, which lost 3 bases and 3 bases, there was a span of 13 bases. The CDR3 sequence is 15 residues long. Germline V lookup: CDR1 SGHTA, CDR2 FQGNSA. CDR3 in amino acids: CASSFQSGKTDTQYF. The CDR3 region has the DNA TGTGCCAGCAGCTTCCAGTCAGGGAAGACAGATACGCAGTATTTT. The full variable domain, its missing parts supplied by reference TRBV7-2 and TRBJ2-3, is GAGVSQSPSNKVTEKGKDVELRCDPISGHTALYWYRQSLGQGLEFLIYFQGNSAPDKSGLPSDRFSAERTGGSVSTLTIQRTQQEDSAVYLCASSFQSGKTDTQYFGPGTRLTVL.

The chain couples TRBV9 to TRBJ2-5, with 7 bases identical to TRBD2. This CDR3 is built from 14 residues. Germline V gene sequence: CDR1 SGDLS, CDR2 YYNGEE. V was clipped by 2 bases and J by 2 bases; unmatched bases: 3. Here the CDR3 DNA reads TGTGCCAGCAGCGTGAGAGCGGGGCAAGAGACCCAGTACTTC. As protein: CASSVRAGQETQYF.

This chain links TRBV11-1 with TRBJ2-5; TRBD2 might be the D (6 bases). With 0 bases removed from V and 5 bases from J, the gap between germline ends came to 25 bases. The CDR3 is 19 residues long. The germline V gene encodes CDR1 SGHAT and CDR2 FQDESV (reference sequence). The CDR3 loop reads CASSLAPRLALNLRETQYF. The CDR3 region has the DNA TGTGCCAGCAGCTTAGCGCCGAGGCTAGCGCTGAACCTGAGGGAGACCCAGTACTTC.

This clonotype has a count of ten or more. The CDR3 coding sequence is TGCAGCGTTGGAACTGGCAGGGGTGTAGCCAAAAACATTCAGTACTTC. Its protein is CSVGTGRGVAKNIQYF. This chain joins TRBV29-1 and TRBJ2-4, with D maybe TRBD1 (6 bases). CDR1 is SQVTM and CDR2 is ANQGSEA in the germline V gene. CDR3 length: 16 residues. V lost 4 bases and J 0 bases, leaving 16 bases between the germline ends. Looking up the rest from reference TRBV29-1 and TRBJ2-4 gives the full variable domain: SAVISQKPSRDICQRGTSLTIQCQVDSQVTMMFWYRQQPGQSLTLIATANQGSEATYESGFVIDKFPISRPNLTFSTLTVSNMSPEDSSIYLCSVGTGRGVAKNIQYFGAGTRLSVL.